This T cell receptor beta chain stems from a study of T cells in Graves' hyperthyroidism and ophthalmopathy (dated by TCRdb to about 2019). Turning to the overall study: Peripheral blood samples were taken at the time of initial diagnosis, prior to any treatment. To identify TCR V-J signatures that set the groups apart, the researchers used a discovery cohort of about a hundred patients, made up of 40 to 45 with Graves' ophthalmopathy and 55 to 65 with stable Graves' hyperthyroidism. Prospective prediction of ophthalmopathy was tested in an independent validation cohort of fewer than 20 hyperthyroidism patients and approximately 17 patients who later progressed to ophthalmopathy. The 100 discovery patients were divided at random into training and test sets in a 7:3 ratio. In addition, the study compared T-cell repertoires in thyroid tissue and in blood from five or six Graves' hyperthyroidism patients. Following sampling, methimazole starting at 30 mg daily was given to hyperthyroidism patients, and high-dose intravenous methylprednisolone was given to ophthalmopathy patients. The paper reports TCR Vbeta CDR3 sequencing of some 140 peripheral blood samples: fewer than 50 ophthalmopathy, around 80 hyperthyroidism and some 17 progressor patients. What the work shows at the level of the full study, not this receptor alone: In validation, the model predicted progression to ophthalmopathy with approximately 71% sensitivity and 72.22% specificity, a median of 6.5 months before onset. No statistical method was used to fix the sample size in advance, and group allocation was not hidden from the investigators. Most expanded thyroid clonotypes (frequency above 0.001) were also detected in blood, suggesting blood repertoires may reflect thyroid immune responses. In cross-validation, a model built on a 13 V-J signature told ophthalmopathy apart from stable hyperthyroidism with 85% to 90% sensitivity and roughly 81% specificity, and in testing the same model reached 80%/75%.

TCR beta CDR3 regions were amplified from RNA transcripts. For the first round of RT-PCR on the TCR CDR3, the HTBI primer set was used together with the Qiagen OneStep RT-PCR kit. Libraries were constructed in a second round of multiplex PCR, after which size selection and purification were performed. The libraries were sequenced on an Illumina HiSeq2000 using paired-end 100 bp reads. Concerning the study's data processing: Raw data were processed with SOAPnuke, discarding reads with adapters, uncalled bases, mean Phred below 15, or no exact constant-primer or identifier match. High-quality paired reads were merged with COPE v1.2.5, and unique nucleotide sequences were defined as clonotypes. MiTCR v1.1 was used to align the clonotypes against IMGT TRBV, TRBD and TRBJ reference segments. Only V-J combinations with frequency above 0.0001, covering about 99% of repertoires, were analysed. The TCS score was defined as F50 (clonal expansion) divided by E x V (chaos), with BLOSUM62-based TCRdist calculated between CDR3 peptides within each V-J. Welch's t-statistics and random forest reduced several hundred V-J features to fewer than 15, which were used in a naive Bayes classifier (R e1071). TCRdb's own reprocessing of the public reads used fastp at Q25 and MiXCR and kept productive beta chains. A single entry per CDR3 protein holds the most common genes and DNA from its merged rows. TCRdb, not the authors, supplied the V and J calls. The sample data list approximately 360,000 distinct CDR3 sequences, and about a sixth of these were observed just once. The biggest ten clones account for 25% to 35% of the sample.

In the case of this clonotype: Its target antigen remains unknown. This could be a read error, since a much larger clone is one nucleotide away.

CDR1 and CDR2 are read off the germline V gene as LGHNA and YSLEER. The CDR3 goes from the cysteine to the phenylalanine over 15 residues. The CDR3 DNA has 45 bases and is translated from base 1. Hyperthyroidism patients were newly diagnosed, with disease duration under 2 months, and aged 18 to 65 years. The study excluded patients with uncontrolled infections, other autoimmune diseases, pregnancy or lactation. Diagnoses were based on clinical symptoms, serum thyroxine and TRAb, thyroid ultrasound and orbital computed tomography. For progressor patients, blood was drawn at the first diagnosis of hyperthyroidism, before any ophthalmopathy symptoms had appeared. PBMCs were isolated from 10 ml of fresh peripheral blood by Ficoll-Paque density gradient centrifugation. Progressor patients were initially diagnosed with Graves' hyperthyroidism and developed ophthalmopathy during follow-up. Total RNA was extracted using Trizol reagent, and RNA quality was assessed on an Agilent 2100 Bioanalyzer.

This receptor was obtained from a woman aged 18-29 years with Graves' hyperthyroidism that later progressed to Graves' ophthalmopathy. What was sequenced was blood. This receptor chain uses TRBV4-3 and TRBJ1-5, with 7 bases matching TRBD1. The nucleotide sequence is TGCGCCGGCAGCCAGAACGACAGGGTAGGACAGCCCCAGCATTTT. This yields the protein CAGSQNDRVGQPQHF.